This T cell receptor beta chain was documented in a study of blood T cell repertoires in COVID-19. For the study at large: The samples span acute and convalescent COVID-19 from the United States, Italy and Spain. In each case, the material was cDNA or gDNA derived from T cells, B-cell-depleted T cells, or PBMCs.

Enrollment of patients from Seattle took place during active infection, with longitudinal follow-up. Germline lookup yields CDR1 MNHEY and CDR2 SVGAGI. The length of the CDR3 is 15 residues. V gave up 6 bases and J gave up 4 bases; unmatched junction bases: 10. In the source study's methods: Scientists estimated how many nucleated cells there were by amplifying reference gene primers. Assay used: immunoSEQ multiplex PCR; TCRdb lists only in-frame clones, some missing. V, J and clone size are taken as reported in that table, and D and trimming were inferred from the DNA itself. The table has about 150,000 clones, 70% to 90% seen once.

Source material: peripheral blood. This chain links TRBV6-5 with TRBJ1-2; 8 bases match TRBD1. The origin of this receptor is a woman aged 60-75 years with COVID-19, enrolled during active disease. The CDR3 DNA is TGTGCCAGCAGATTATCGGACAGGGCGGGCTATGGCTACACCTTC. It encodes CASRLSDRAGYGYTF.